This TCR beta chain emerged from a study of blood T cell repertoires in COVID-19. Whole-study context: Sites across the United States, Italy and Spain contributed samples from acute and convalescent COVID-19. PBMCs, B-cell-depleted T cells, or T cells provided the cDNA or gDNA that made up the material.

The germline V gene encodes CDR1 SGHVS and CDR2 FNYEAQ. V lost 4 bases and J lost 6; bases outside the gene matches: 6. The CDR3 is 13 amino acids. Authors' methods: Amplified reference gene primers provided the basis for estimating nucleated cell counts. Only in-frame clones appear in the TCRdb table, and some are missing; sequencing was by immunoSEQ multiplex PCR. That table supplies the V and J calls and clone size; D and trimming were determined from the DNA. The sample holds 210,000 or so clones, approximately 91% seen once. The sequenced material came from peripheral blood. This TCR was recovered from a woman aged 55-69 years with acute or convalescent COVID-19. This chain joins TRBV7-6 and TRBJ2-7, with 7 bases aligning to TRBD1. This chain's CDR3 is CASSSIRGREQYF. The CDR3 DNA reads as TGTGCCAGCAGCTCAATAAGGGGGCGCGAGCAGTACTTC. Looking up the rest from reference TRBV7-6 and TRBJ2-7 gives the full variable domain: GAGVSQSPRYKVTKRGQDVALRCDPISGHVSLYWYRQALGQGPEFLTYFNYEAQQDKSGLPNDRFSAERPEGSISTLTIQRTEQRDSAMYRCASSSIRGREQYFGPGTRLTVT.